The 19 T cell receptor beta chains below were found in one sample sequenced in a study of blood T cell repertoires in COVID-19. Here immunoSEQ multiplex PCR was the method, and the copy in TCRdb shows in-frame clones only, minus some. The sample gives about 180,000 clones, approximately 85% of which show up once; around 9.5% is in the top ten. Sequencing was carried out using PBMCs or T cells enriched from blood (not recorded which). These receptors came from a woman between 18 and 29 years old who had recovered from COVID-19.

This clone was seen a single time. The chain uses TRBV12-3 or TRBV12-4 and TRBJ1-5; D not certain. This CDR3 has 13 residues. Trimming took off 3 bases at V and 3 bases at J, with 6 bases between the two ends. The CDR3 here is CASSLTINQPQHF. CDR3 DNA sequence: TGTGCCAGCAGTTTGACTATCAATCAGCCCCAGCATTTT.

The V call is TRBV27, the J call TRBJ1-6; D is uncertain. Germline V gene lookup returns CDR1 MNHEY and CDR2 SMNVEV (reference sequence). V was shortened by 10 bases and J by 3 bases, with 13 bases between the two germline ends. The CDR3 is 14 amino acids. In DNA, the CDR3 is TGTGCCACCCAAGCGGGAATCTATAATTCACCCCTCCACTTT. Residues: CATQAGIYNSPLHF.

The chain is built from TRBV7-9 and TRBJ1-2; 11 bases line up with TRBD1. The germline CDR1 and CDR2 sequences are SEHNR and FQNEAQ (reference sequence). This CDR3 is 14 amino acids long. The J segment lost 7 bases and the V segment lost 4 bases, leaving 5 bases of the junction unmatched. Here the CDR3 reads CASSSGQGALGYTF. Here the CDR3 DNA reads TGTGCCAGCAGCTCAGGACAGGGGGCACTTGGCTACACCTTC.

This clone was detected only a few times. The chain couples TRBV9 to TRBJ2-1; 8 bases are a match to TRBD2. Germline V gene data show CDR1 as SGDLS and CDR2 as YYNGEE. The ends lost 2 bases at V and 7 bases at J; junction bases unmatched: 8. The CDR3 is made up of 15 amino acids. CDR3 DNA sequence: TGTGCCAGCAGCGTGACCGGGACTAGGTTTAATGAGCAGTTCTTC. Its translation is CASSVTGTRFNEQFF.

The chain joins TRBV28 to TRBJ1-1; D is perhaps TRBD1 (5 bases). V was cut by 3 bases and J by 3 bases, with 14 bases left in between. Looked up from germline, CDR1 is MDHEN and CDR2 is SYDVKM. The CDR3 has 15 amino acids. The CDR3 DNA reads TGTGCCAGCAGTTTCCCTGTGGGGCGCGACACTGAAGCTTTCTTT. Protein sequence: CASSFPVGRDTEAFF.

This chain connects TRBV28 to TRBJ2-7; a weak D match, TRBD2 (5 bases). Germline V lookup: CDR1 MDHEN, CDR2 SYDVKM. V was clipped by 3 bases and J by 3 bases, with 12 bases between them. The CDR3 loop spans 14 amino acids. The chain's CDR3 is CASSFSGRDYEQYF. The DNA for the CDR3 is TGTGCCAGCAGTTTCAGCGGACGGGACTACGAGCAGTACTTC. The whole variable domain, filled in from reference TRBV28 and TRBJ2-7, reads DVKVTQSSRYLVKRTGEKVFLECVQDMDHENMFWYRQDPGLGLRLIYFSYDVKMKEKGDIPEGYSVSREKKERFSLILESASTNQTSMYLCASSFSGRDYEQYFGPGTRLTVT.

The V and J genes are TRBV7-2 and TRBJ1-1; possibly TRBD1 for D (6 bases). Germline V CDR1 and CDR2: SGHTA, FQGNSA. The CDR3 consists of 13 residues. Trimming shortened V by 6 bases and J by 11 bases, and 19 bases separated the two germline ends. The CDR3 spells CASSPSGGWSAFF. Written as DNA, the CDR3 is TGTGCCAGCAGTCCGAGCGGGGGCTGGAGCGCTTTCTTT. Based on the CDR3 plus reference TRBV7-2 and TRBJ1-1, the full variable domain is GAGVSQSPSNKVTEKGKDVELRCDPISGHTALYWYRQSLGQGLEFLIYFQGNSAPDKSGLPSDRFSAERTGGSVSTLTIQRTQQEDSAVYLCASSPSGGWSAFFGQGTRLTVV.

The V call is TRBV20-1, the J call TRBJ2-7, with a possible D match to TRBD1 (6 bases). The CDR3 spans 11 residues. The germline V gene encodes CDR1 DFQATT and CDR2 SNEGSKA (reference sequence). V dropped 5 bases and J dropped 3 bases, with 8 bases sitting between them. CDR3: CSAWDNYEQYF. The CDR3 DNA reads TGCAGTGCTTGGGACAACTACGAGCAGTACTTC.

The rearrangement uses TRBV28 and TRBJ1-1; possible D gene TRBD1, 5 bases. This CDR3 is 12 amino acids long. V dropped 4 bases and J dropped 6 bases, with 9 bases sitting between them. Germline V gene lookup returns CDR1 MDHEN and CDR2 SYDVKM. CDR3 sequence reads: CASSSQGSEAFF. CDR3 sequence (DNA): TGTGCCAGCAGTTCCCAGGGATCTGAAGCTTTCTTT.

J is TRBJ1-3 and V is TRBV9; D is unclear. In germline, CDR1 is SGDLS, CDR2 YYNGEE. This CDR3 is 17 amino acids long. Trimming removed 0 bases at V and 1 base at J, with 14 bases between. CDR3 loop: CASSVVGSGLSGNTIYF. Written as DNA, the CDR3 is TGTGCCAGCAGCGTAGTTGGTTCGGGTTTGTCTGGAAACACCATATATTTT.

This chain connects TRBV28 to TRBJ2-7; a possible D gene is TRBD1 (6 bases). The CDR3 spans 12 residues. Looked up from germline, CDR1 is MDHEN and CDR2 is SYDVKM. The V gene lost 5 bases and the J gene lost 6 bases, with 11 bases spanning the gap. This CDR3 reads CASSIGQREQYF. DNA for the CDR3: TGTGCCAGCAGTATCGGACAGCGCGAGCAGTACTTC.

This chain connects TRBV6-6 to TRBJ1-2; no reliable D call. V lost 2 bases and J lost 6, with 19 bases in between. CDR1 and CDR2 from the germline V gene are MNHNY and SVGAGI (reference sequence). The CDR3 consists of 16 residues. CDR3 coding DNA: TGTGCCAGCAGTTACCCGGAGGGTAGGGATACGGATGGCTACACCTTC. It specifies CASSYPEGRDTDGYTF.

This clone was detected a few times. The V gene is TRBV11-2, the J gene TRBJ2-5; D is uncertain. Germline V gene data show CDR1 as SGHAT and CDR2 as FQNNGV. Trimming left V 1 base short and J 1 base short, with 10 bases between. The CDR3 runs 15 residues. DNA of the CDR3: TGTGCCAGCAGCTTAGCCTGGCAAGTCCAAGAGACCCAGTACTTC. Residues: CASSLAWQVQETQYF.

The rearrangement links TRBV2 to TRBJ2-1; TRBD2 might be the D (6 bases). In germline, CDR1 is SNHLY, CDR2 FYNNEI. V lost 4 bases and J lost 3, with 16 bases in between. The CDR3 runs 16 residues. The CDR3 loop reads CASSGGGGKNYNEQFF. The CDR3, as DNA: TGTGCCAGCAGTGGGGGAGGCGGGAAAAACTACAATGAGCAGTTCTTC. The full variable domain, completed using reference TRBV2 and TRBJ2-1, is EPEVTQTPSHQVTQMGQEVILRCVPISNHLYFYWYRQILGQKVEFLVSFYNNEISEKSEIFDDQFSVERPDGSNFTLKIRSTKLEDSAMYFCASSGGGGKNYNEQFFGPGTRLTVL.

The gene calls are TRBV7-2 and TRBJ1-6; D is possibly TRBD1 (5 bases). CDR3 length: 18 amino acids. The V end lost 0 bases, the J end lost 8 bases, and 20 bases lay between the germline ends. Germline assignment: CDR1 SGHTA and CDR2 FQGNSA. This CDR3 is CASSLAPAGGVRHSPLHF. The CDR3 DNA sequence: TGTGCCAGCAGCTTAGCGCCGGCGGGGGGGGTTAGACATTCACCCCTCCACTTT. Supplemented by reference TRBV7-2 and TRBJ1-6, the full variable domain reads GAGVSQSPSNKVTEKGKDVELRCDPISGHTALYWYRQSLGQGLEFLIYFQGNSAPDKSGLPSDRFSAERTGGSVSTLTIQRTQQEDSAVYLCASSLAPAGGVRHSPLHFGNGTRLTVT.

This sequence joins TRBV19 and TRBJ2-1, with a possible D match to TRBD2 (6 bases). Germline assignment: CDR1 LNHDA and CDR2 SQIVND (reference sequence). V lost 4 bases to trimming and J lost 4 bases, with 11 bases between them. This CDR3 comprises 14 residues. Here the CDR3 reads CASSKLALYNEQFF. The CDR3 DNA sequence: TGTGCCAGTAGTAAGCTAGCGCTGTACAATGAGCAGTTCTTC.

The chain employs TRBV6-5 and TRBJ2-7; 8 bases fit TRBD1. The CDR3 spans 13 residues. CDR1 and CDR2 (germline): MNHEY, SVGAGI. The trim removed 6 bases at V and 5 bases at J, leaving 6 bases unmatched. CDR3 amino acids: CASRTGARDEQYF. CDR3 DNA: TGTGCCAGCAGGACAGGGGCAAGAGACGAGCAGTACTTC.

The rearrangement links TRBV5-8 to TRBJ2-3, with D perhaps matching TRBD2 (6 bases). The length of the CDR3 is 16 residues. The V end was cut by 6 bases, the J end by 0 bases, with 17 bases between. The germline V gene encodes CDR1 SGHTS and CDR2 YDEGEE. The CDR3 here is CASTTGGGLSTDTQYF. The CDR3 nucleotides are TGTGCCAGCACCACCGGGGGTGGACTTAGCACAGATACGCAGTATTTT.

This clone has only one observation. This chain uses TRBV10-2 with TRBJ2-5, with D perhaps TRBD2 (6 bases). V was clipped by 6 bases and J by 3 bases, with 26 bases between them. This CDR3 has 18 residues. The germline V gene has CDR1 WSHSY and CDR2 SAAADI. In DNA, the CDR3 is TGCGCCAGCAGGGACCGGTCGGGGCGGAGGAGGAGGGAAGAGACCCAGTACTTC. Translating it yields CASRDRSGRRRREETQYF.